What follows are 6 T cell receptor beta chains derived from one specimen sequenced in a study of T cells after yellow fever vaccination. TCRdb itself ran the 5' RACE reads through MiXCR, one entry per CDR3 protein. The sample shows about 150,000 distinct CDR3 sequences, about 6% of them seen only once. Sequenced here: CD4+ T cells sorted from PBMCs, sampled on the day of the first yellow fever vaccination. Every receptor here comes from a man between 18 and 29 years old who received the YFV17D yellow fever vaccine.

This clonotype has ten or more counts. The chain employs TRBV11-2 and TRBJ2-1; D might be TRBD2 (5 bases). The germline V and J ends were trimmed by 4 bases and 5 bases, with 15 bases remaining between them. Germline V gene data show CDR1 as SGHAT and CDR2 as FQNNGV. This CDR3 is built from 15 residues. In DNA, the CDR3 is TGTGCCAGCAGCTCCCTACGGGGTTTCGACAATGAGCAGTTCTTC. As protein: CASSSLRGFDNEQFF.

The rearrangement uses TRBV28 and TRBJ2-3; a possible D gene is TRBD2 (7 bases). This CDR3 is built from 14 residues. Germline lookup yields CDR1 MDHEN and CDR2 SYDVKM. Trimming took off 9 bases at V and 5 bases at J, with 18 bases between the two ends. In DNA, the CDR3 is TGTGCCAGTCTACCGGGGGGCGCCAAAGATACGCAGTATTTT. This codes for CASLPGGAKDTQYF.

The rearrangement uses TRBV4-1 and TRBJ2-1, with a weak D call TRBD2 (5 bases). The germline gives CDR1 MGHRA, CDR2 YSYEKL. With 0 bases removed from V and 7 bases from J, the gap between germline ends came to 13 bases. CDR3 length: 15 amino acids. The CDR3 DNA sequence: TGCGCCAGCAGCCAAGATCAGAGGGTAGGGAATGAGCAGTTCTTC. This sequence encodes CASSQDQRVGNEQFF.

This clonotype has a handful of counts. The chain carries TRBV3-1 and TRBJ2-3; D is unclear. The V gene's germline CDR1 is LGHDT and CDR2 YNNKEL (reference sequence). Trimming shortened V by 1 base and J by 1 base, and 12 bases separated the two germline ends. The CDR3 is 16 residues long. The CDR3 sequence: CASSQAWGRGTDTQYF. The DNA for the CDR3 is TGTGCCAGCAGCCAAGCCTGGGGTAGGGGCACAGATACGCAGTATTTT.

This clonotype was picked up many times. The chain employs TRBV7-2 and TRBJ2-1; 12 nucleotides align to TRBD2. The CDR3 covers 16 residues. Per germline, CDR1 SGHTA and CDR2 FQGNSA. Trimming took 4 bases from V and 12 from J; bases not matched to a gene: 13. CDR3 sequence reads: CASSSSGGALVSGQFF. The CDR3 nucleotides are TGTGCCAGCAGCTCTAGCGGGGGGGCCCTTGTGAGCGGGCAGTTCTTC.

V gene TRBV5-8 combines with J gene TRBJ2-2; D possibly corresponds to TRBD2 (5 bases). V was trimmed by 4 bases and J by 5 bases, leaving 9 bases between them. The germline gives CDR1 SGHTS, CDR2 YDEGEE. This CDR3 has 13 residues. CDR3 coding DNA: TGTGCCAGCAGCCCTCGACTAACCGGGGAGCTGTTTTTT. It specifies CASSPRLTGELFF.